The 12 T cell receptor beta chains below all came from one sample that was sequenced in a study of identical twins. From the 5' RACE reads, TCRdb called clonotypes with MiXCR, one entry per CDR3 protein. The repertoire holds roughly 200,000 distinct CDR3 sequences, with around 8.1% as singletons. Another study also made use of these data, one on yellow fever vaccine responses in identical twins.

The sequencing input was memory (CD45RO+) T cells sorted from blood. The source of these receptors is a woman aged 18-30 years in good health.

This clonotype showed up just a few times. The gene calls are TRBV27 and TRBJ2-7; 10 bases map to TRBD1. The CDR3 runs 15 residues. The germline V gene has CDR1 MNHEY and CDR2 SMNVEV (reference sequence). V lost 6 bases to trimming and J lost 3 bases; unmatched junction nucleotides: 8. The CDR3 DNA is TGTGCCAGCAGCCTAAAATGGACAGGGGGCTACGAGCAGTACTTC. The encoded protein is CASSLKWTGGYEQYF.

Only a few counts were recorded for this clonotype. V usage is TRBV4-3 and J usage is TRBJ2-2, with D possibly matching TRBD1 (6 bases). Germline CDR1 is LGHNA and CDR2 is YSLEER. This CDR3 spans 16 amino acids. V shed 3 bases and J shed 3 bases, with 14 bases lying between them. Written as DNA, the CDR3 is TGCGCCAGCAGCCAGGATAACAGGGCGGACACCGGGGAGCTGTTTTTT. Residues: CASSQDNRADTGELFF.

In its sample, this clonotype was seen many times. The J gene is TRBJ2-7, the V gene TRBV6-5; D could derive from TRBD1 or TRBD2 (6 bases each). The CDR3 runs 11 residues. Trimming stripped 6 bases from V and 7 bases from J, with 10 bases between. Germline CDR1 and CDR2: MNHEY and SVGAGI. This CDR3 is CASSQGREQYF. The DNA for the CDR3 is TGTGCCAGCAGCCAGGGGAGGGAGCAGTACTTC.

This clonotype was seen more than once but under ten times. The chain is built from TRBV12-3 or TRBV12-4 and TRBJ2-1, with 7 nucleotides matching TRBD2. The trim removed 3 bases at V and 4 bases at J, leaving 6 bases unmatched. This CDR3 has 15 amino acids. The CDR3 DNA sequence: TGTGCCAGCAGTTTGGGGACTACAAGATACAATGAGCAGTTCTTC. This gives the protein CASSLGTTRYNEQFF.

This clonotype was recorded many times. The chain joins TRBV2 to TRBJ1-2, with no clear D. V gave up 4 bases and J gave up 8 bases, with 17 bases separating them. The CDR3 covers 14 residues. Germline V gives CDR1 SNHLY, CDR2 FYNNEI. The CDR3 coding sequence is TGTGCCAGCAGTGTAACAATCCAGACGGACGGCTACACCTTC. Protein sequence: CASSVTIQTDGYTF.

This clonotype has ten or more counts. This chain connects TRBV7-8 to TRBJ2-7; D is perhaps TRBD1 (6 bases). Germline V gene data show CDR1 as SGHVS and CDR2 as FQNEAQ. The CDR3 length is 14 residues. V shed 5 bases and J shed 3 bases, with 14 bases lying between them. CDR3 DNA: TGTGCCAGCAGCCCAGGGACACTAGGCTACGAGCAGTACTTC. Its translation is CASSPGTLGYEQYF.

The rearrangement joins TRBV2 to TRBJ1-1; D gene ambiguous. The CDR3 spans 14 residues. Deletions cut 3 bases from V and 1 base from J, with 9 bases between. Germline lookup yields CDR1 SNHLY and CDR2 FYNNEI. CDR3 loop: CASSDVIKNTEAFF. In DNA form, the CDR3 reads TGTGCCAGCAGTGATGTCATAAAGAACACTGAAGCTTTCTTT.

Only a few counts were recorded for this clonotype. V and J are TRBV10-3 and TRBJ1-1, with D possibly TRBD1 on 5 matching bases. The V gene lost 3 bases and the J gene lost 2 bases, with 16 bases spanning the gap. Germline values: CDR1 ENHRY, CDR2 SYGVKD. This CDR3 has 16 residues. CDR3 sequence: CAISDFGTQGNTEAFF. CDR3 nucleotides: TGTGCCATCAGTGACTTTGGGACGCAGGGTAACACTGAAGCTTTCTTT.

This clonotype was seen ten or more times. The V and J genes are TRBV5-1 and TRBJ2-5, with D perhaps matching TRBD1 (5 bases). The V and J ends lost 0 bases and 3 bases respectively, with 12 bases between them. The CDR3 runs to 15 residues. Germline-derived CDR1 and CDR2 are SGHRS and YFSETQ. CDR3 nucleotides: TGCGCCAGCAGCTTGGCCCTTCGCAGGGAAGAGACCCAGTACTTC. Translated: CASSLALRREETQYF.

The rearrangement joins TRBV19 to TRBJ2-7, with D perhaps TRBD1 (5 bases). V was cut by 10 bases and J by 0 bases, with 25 bases left in between. The CDR3 has 17 residues. The V gene's germline CDR1 is LNHDA and CDR2 SQIVND (reference sequence). This chain's CDR3 is CATSPGRVEVGSYEQYF. The CDR3 nucleotides read TGTGCCACCTCCCCCGGCAGGGTGGAAGTGGGCTCCTACGAGCAGTACTTC.

The chain has TRBV5-6 and TRBJ2-7; 9 positions match TRBD1. V dropped 1 base and J dropped 0; count of bases not matched to a gene: 2. The length of the CDR3 is 15 residues. Germline CDR1 SGHDT, CDR2 YYEEEE. For the CDR3, the DNA is TGTGCCAGCAGCTTGACAGGGGGCGCCTCCTACGAGCAGTACTTC. This translates into CASSLTGGASYEQYF.

This clonotype was detected only a few times. The chain uses TRBV20-1 and TRBJ2-3; D might be TRBD2 (5 bases). This CDR3 comprises 15 residues. Between the trimmed V and J ends, which lost 0 bases and 2 bases, there was a span of 12 bases. Germline V gene sequence: CDR1 DFQATT, CDR2 SNEGSKA (reference sequence). The CDR3 protein is CSARDDLEATDTQYF. The CDR3 DNA follows: TGCAGTGCTAGAGATGACTTGGAGGCCACAGATACGCAGTATTTT.